This T cell receptor (beta chain) appears in the sequencing data of a study of shared clonotypes between healthy human individuals. A word on this clone: This specimen includes other DNA sequences encoding the same CDR3.

Positive CCR7 selection of CD45RO-negative cells yielded the naive CD8 cells, and terminally differentiated effector memory CD45RA+ cells were excluded. The protocol was immunoSEQ multiplex PCR, while the TCRdb copy is restricted to in-frame clones and leaves out a portion. The data show millions of clones, with approximately 94% seen just once and 0.9% to 1.4% held by the top ten. The CDR3 consists of 15 residues. V lost 1 base and J lost 3; bases outside the gene matches: 6. From germline, CDR1 is SGHTA and CDR2 FQGNSA. This sequence joins TRBV7-2 and TRBJ2-7; TRBD1 matches 7 bases. The receptor's source is a man between 18 and 29 years old in good health. Specimen: naive CD8+ T cells sorted from blood. DNA for the CDR3: TGTGCCAGCAGCTTAGACAGGGGCGCTATCTACGAGCAGTACTTC. It translates to CASSLDRGAIYEQYF.